Each of the 5 T cell receptor beta chains below was sequenced from the same sample in a study of T cell repertoires in cytomegalovirus infection. The antigens for these receptors are not known. TCRdb reanalysed the reads using MiXCR and keeps one entry per CDR3 protein. The data hold fewer than 130,000 distinct CDR3 sequences, with roughly two fifths observed a single time. This specimen was CD8+ T cells from cultured PBMCs, taken from culture after CMV antigen stimulation. The receptors shown here come from a human donor in good health (CMV status not recorded). Some clones in this sample may be carry-over from other donors' samples.

This rearrangement joins TRBV5-6 to TRBJ1-5; 7 bases line up with TRBD1. The CDR3 has 13 residues. J gave up 4 bases and V 4 bases, and 2 bases lay outside the gene matches. Per the germline V gene, CDR1 is SGHDT and CDR2 is YYEEEE. The chain's CDR3 is CASSEGQNQPQHF. The CDR3 region has the DNA TGTGCCAGCAGCGAGGGACAGAATCAGCCCCAGCATTTT.

The chain couples TRBV19 to TRBJ1-5, with a possible D match to TRBD1 (5 bases). This CDR3 is built from 15 residues. The V end lost 7 bases, the J end lost 1 base, and 14 bases lay between the germline ends. In germline, CDR1 is LNHDA, CDR2 SQIVND (reference sequence). The CDR3 spells CASTWGEGSNQPQHF. The CDR3 DNA reads TGTGCCAGTACTTGGGGGGAGGGGAGCAATCAGCCCCAGCATTTT. Filled out from reference TRBV19 and TRBJ1-5, the complete variable domain reads DGGITQSPKYLFRKEGQNVTLSCEQNLNHDAMYWYRQDPGQGLRLIYYSQIVNDFQKGDIAEGYSVSREKKESFPLTVTSAQKNPTAFYLCASTWGEGSNQPQHFGDGTRLSIL.

This clonotype was picked up many times. The chain carries TRBV5-8 and TRBJ2-3, with D perhaps matching TRBD2 (6 bases). Deletions cut 2 bases from V and 3 bases from J, with 10 bases between. Per germline, CDR1 SGHTS and CDR2 YDEGEE. The CDR3 is 14 residues long. The CDR3 sequence: CASSLGGPTDTQYF. CDR3 sequence (DNA): TGTGCCAGCAGCTTAGGAGGGCCAACAGATACGCAGTATTTT.

The J gene is TRBJ1-1, the V gene TRBV2; maybe TRBD1 (5 bases). The germline V gene encodes CDR1 SNHLY and CDR2 FYNNEI. V was clipped by 1 base and J by 0 bases, with 6 bases between them. The CDR3 spans 14 residues. The CDR3 sequence: CASSEGGLNTEAFF. DNA of the CDR3: TGTGCCAGCAGTGAAGGGGGCTTGAACACTGAAGCTTTCTTT. The full variable domain, with the rest looked up from reference TRBV2 and TRBJ1-1, is EPEVTQTPSHQVTQMGQEVILRCVPISNHLYFYWYRQILGQKVEFLVSFYNNEISEKSEIFDDQFSVERPDGSNFTLKIRSTKLEDSAMYFCASSEGGLNTEAFFGQGTRLTVV.

This clonotype was seen a handful of times. The chain employs TRBV10-3 and TRBJ2-3; TRBD1 might be the D (6 bases). CDR1 and CDR2 from the germline V gene are ENHRY and SYGVKD. V was pared by 10 bases and J by 0 bases, with 17 bases between. The CDR3 consists of 15 residues. Here the CDR3 DNA reads TGTGCCACCGCAGGGGCCACTATTAGCACAGATACGCAGTATTTT. It is translated as CATAGATISTDTQYF.